This T cell receptor (beta chain) was obtained from a study of T cell changes during pregnancy in multiple sclerosis. Assay used: immunoSEQ multiplex PCR; TCRdb lists only in-frame clones, some missing. The data hold 80,000 to 130,000 clones, with almost 95% observed a single time. The CDR3 consists of 14 residues. The V gene end was trimmed by 6 bases and the J gene end by 2 bases; junction bases not matched to a gene: 5. The V gene's germline CDR1 is SGHAT and CDR2 FQDESV (reference sequence). The source was peripheral blood, collected before pregnancy. This rearrangement joins TRBV11-1 to TRBJ1-1, with TRBD1 matching over 8 bases. This TCR was recovered from a female donor with multiple sclerosis, enrolled in a pregnancy study. The CDR3 DNA follows: TGTGCCAGCAGTCGGGACAGGATTAACACTGAAGCTTTCTTT. This translates into CASSRDRINTEAFF.